The 7 T cell receptor beta chains presented below share a single source sample, sequenced in a study of tumor and adjacent non-tumor tissue in lung cancer. No cell sorting was done before RNA was extracted from the tissue. TCRbeta libraries were built with three rounds of nested PCR, modified from ARM-PCR. TCRdb reanalysed the multiplex PCR reads using MiXCR and keeps one entry per CDR3 protein. The sample lists under 140,000 distinct CDR3 sequences, about 87% seen once, with 20% to 25% in the top ten. Sequenced input: lung tumor tissue. These receptors were taken from a man aged 65 to 85 with non-small cell lung cancer.

For this clonotype: Compared with germline, one end of the junction differs, possibly owing to a read error. The chain combines TRBV10-1 with TRBJ2-3; D is unclear. The CDR3 sequence is 15 residues long. The germline CDR1 and CDR2 sequences are WNHNN and SYGVQD (reference sequence). Here the CDR3 DNA reads TGCGCCAGCAATGAGTCGAGGCAGGCCGCAGATACGCAGTATTTT. Protein product: CASNESRQAADTQYF.

About this clonotype itself: This may be a read error: a much more frequent sequence differs by one nucleotide. V and J are TRBV20-1 and TRBJ1-5; D is unclear. This CDR3 is built from 14 residues. Germline V CDR1 and CDR2: DFQATT, SNEGSKA (reference sequence). CDR3 loop: CTASKAQGNQPQHF. CDR3 coding DNA: TGCACTGCTAGTAAGGCTCAAGGCAATCAGCCCCAGCATTTT.

Notes on this clonotype: At one end the junction does not follow the germline gene, possibly because of a read error. The rearrangement joins TRBV20-1 to TRBJ1-4; tentatively, D is TRBD1 (5 bases). Germline assignment: CDR1 DFQATT and CDR2 SNEGSKA (reference sequence). The CDR3 spans 12 residues. In DNA, the CDR3 is TGCCGTGCTATCTCAGGGCGAGAAAAACTGTTTTTT. It encodes CRAISGREKLFF.

V usage is TRBV4-1 and J usage is TRBJ1-6, with D possibly matching TRBD1 (5 bases). The V gene lost 6 bases and the J gene lost 14 bases, with 20 bases spanning the gap. This CDR3 spans 14 amino acids. Germline values: CDR1 MGHRA, CDR2 YSYEKL. As DNA, the CDR3 is TGCGCCAGCAGAGAAGGGACGGGGAGATCATCCCTCCACTTT. It encodes CASREGTGRSSLHF.

Details on this clonotype: The germline gene is not matched at one end of the junction; a read error may be the cause. CDR3: CANSDRDHNSPLHF. The CDR3 DNA is TGCGCCAACAGCGACCGGGACCATAATTCACCCCTCCACTTT. This chain links TRBV5-1 with TRBJ1-6; D may be TRBD1 (5 bases). The length of the CDR3 is 14 residues. The V gene's germline CDR1 is SGHRS and CDR2 YFSETQ. The full variable domain, in which reference TRBV5-1 and TRBJ1-6 provide the parts outside the CDR3, is KAGVTQTPRYLIKTRGQQVTLSCSPISGHRSVSWYQQTPGQGLQFLFEYFSETQRNKGNFPGRFSGRQFSNSRSEMNVSTLELGDSALYLCANSDRDHNSPLHFGNGTRLTVT.

This clonotype has a handful of counts. The germline gene is not matched at one end of the junction; a read error may be the cause. The chain joins TRBV6-5 to TRBJ2-7; 7 bases are a match to TRBD2. The length of the CDR3 is 16 residues. Germline V gene lookup returns CDR1 MNHEY and CDR2 SVGAGI. CDR3 in DNA: TGTGCTAGCAGTCCTGCGGGAGCGAGGGAAACCTACGAGCGGTACTTC. Its protein product is CASSPAGARETYERYF.

The chain has TRBV20-1 and TRBJ2-7; D call uncertain. This CDR3 has 13 amino acids. Germline V lookup: CDR1 DFQATT, CDR2 SNEGSKA (reference sequence). The V end was cut by 4 bases, the J end by 2 bases, with 12 bases between. The CDR3 here is CSANRDGTYEQYF. CDR3 nucleotides: TGCAGTGCTAATCGTGACGGAACCTACGAGCAGTACTTC.